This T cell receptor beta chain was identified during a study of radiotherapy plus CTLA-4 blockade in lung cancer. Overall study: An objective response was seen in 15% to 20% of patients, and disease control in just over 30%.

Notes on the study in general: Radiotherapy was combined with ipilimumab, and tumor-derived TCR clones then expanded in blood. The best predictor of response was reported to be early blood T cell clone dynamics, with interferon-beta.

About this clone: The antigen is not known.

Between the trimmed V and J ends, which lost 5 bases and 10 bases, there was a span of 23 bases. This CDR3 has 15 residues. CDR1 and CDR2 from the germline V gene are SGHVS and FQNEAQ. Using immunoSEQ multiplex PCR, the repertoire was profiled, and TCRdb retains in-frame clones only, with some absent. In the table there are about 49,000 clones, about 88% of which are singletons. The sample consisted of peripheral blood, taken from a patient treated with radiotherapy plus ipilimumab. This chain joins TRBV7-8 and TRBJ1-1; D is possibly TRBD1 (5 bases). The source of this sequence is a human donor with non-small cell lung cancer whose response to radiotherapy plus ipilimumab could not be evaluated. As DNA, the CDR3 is TGTGCCAGCAGCCCAAGGGAGGGCCGGGACCTAGGAGCTTTCTTT. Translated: CASSPREGRDLGAFF.